One and the same sample provided the 2 T cell receptor beta chains below, sequenced in a study of blood T cell repertoires in COVID-19. Libraries were prepared by immunoSEQ multiplex PCR; TCRdb keeps only in-frame clonotypes and omits some of them. The table lists fewer than 250,000 clones, roughly four fifths of them singletons. Sequenced: peripheral blood. The receptors stem from a woman over 75 with acute or convalescent COVID-19.

The chain carries TRBV10-3 and TRBJ1-4; D is ambiguous. Between the trimmed V and J ends, which lost 10 bases and 0 bases, there was a span of 12 bases. The CDR3 spans 14 residues. CDR1 is ENHRY, CDR2 SYGVKD, per germline. The CDR3 sequence: CATRTEATNEKLFF. DNA for the CDR3: TGTGCCACGAGGACGGAGGCAACTAATGAAAAACTGTTTTTT.

This clone was seen a few times. The chain links TRBV7-9 to TRBJ1-4; tentative D call: TRBD1 (5 bases). The V gene's germline CDR1 is SEHNR and CDR2 FQNEAQ (reference sequence). V was cut by 2 bases and J by 10 bases, with 17 bases left in between. The CDR3 is 15 amino acids. The DNA of the CDR3 is TGTGCCAGCAGCTTAACGTGGCAGAACGGGGGAAAACTGTTTTTT. It codes for CASSLTWQNGGKLFF.